This note documents a single TCR beta chain sequence. Its specificity is not known. Indicated time point: persistent/refractory GD, antithyroid drugs over 5 years with positive TRAb. From RNA extracted from PBMCs, the TCR library was made. Patients were enrolled at an endocrinology department in Xi'an, China. The peripheral blood volume drawn was approximately 9.5 milliliters, and it was collected into EDTA tubes. Arm-PCR of CDR3 regions and iRepertoire HTBI primers were used to build TCR beta libraries. TCRdb re-derived calls from the multiplex PCR reads in MiXCR, one entry per CDR3 protein. The table has 700,000 or so distinct CDR3 sequences, around 30% seen once. The data derive from a study of regulatory T cells in long-lasting Graves disease. The CDR3 is 13 residues long. V lost 0 bases and J lost 7, with 13 bases in between. Per the germline V gene, CDR1 is DFQATT and CDR2 is SNEGSKA (reference sequence).

Notes on the study in general: For persistent Graves' patients, TCR diversity was lower than for newly diagnosed ones. With persistent disease, TRBV28, TRBJ1-2 and TRBJ2-5 were the favored segments.

The J gene is TRBJ2-7, the V gene TRBV20-1, with D uncertain. This sequence originates from a female donor with Graves disease. Sequencing was performed on peripheral blood mononuclear cells (PBMCs), taken when the disease was refractory, from a patient treated with antithyroid drugs. The CDR3 sequence is CSARDPLGWEQYF. CDR3 bases: TGCAGTGCTAGAGACCCCCTAGGGTGGGAGCAGTACTTC.